This is a list of T cell receptor beta chains from one sample in a study of early T cells in non-severe SARS-CoV-2 infection. From the 5' RACE reads, TCRdb called clonotypes with MiXCR, one entry per CDR3 protein. This sample has about 72,000 distinct CDR3 sequences; approximately 9% occur once, and the top ten carry approximately 3%. The sample was whole blood. The source is an adult who was a healthcare worker with PCR-confirmed SARS-CoV-2 infection or an uninfected control (not recorded which). Both conserved end residues are part of each CDR3. Fields, in order: clone size, V gene, D gene, CDR3 length, J gene, CDR3 DNA, CDR3 protein. A D gene is named only where the DNA matches it firmly. For some rows the clone size is stated as once, few or many, or as a class when expanded; others skip it.

abundance: few
v_gene: TRBV19
d_gene: .
len: 16
j_gene: TRBJ2-6
CDR3nt: TGTGCCAGCCTTTCGGCCATACGCTCTGGGGCCAACGTCCTGACTTTC
CDR3aa: CASLSAIRSGANVLTF

abundance: .
v_gene: TRBV29-1
d_gene: .
len: 12
j_gene: TRBJ2-5
CDR3nt: TGCAGCGTTACTCAGGGTCAAGAGACCCAGTACTTC
CDR3aa: CSVTQGQETQYF

abundance: .
v_gene: TRBV6-6
d_gene: .
len: 15
j_gene: TRBJ2-3
CDR3nt: TGTGCCAGCAGTTTCCCAGGGGAGAGCACAGATACGCAGTATTTT
CDR3aa: CASSFPGESTDTQYF

abundance: few
v_gene: TRBV5-1
d_gene: .
len: 15
j_gene: TRBJ2-1
CDR3nt: TGCGCCAGCAGCTTGGGGGCGGGAACCTACAATGAGCAGTTCTTC
CDR3aa: CASSLGAGTYNEQFF

abundance: few
v_gene: TRBV25-1
d_gene: TRBD2
len: 13
j_gene: TRBJ2-1
CDR3nt: TGTGCCGTCAGCCGGGAGGGCCACTTTGAGCAGTTCTTC
CDR3aa: CAVSREGHFEQFF

abundance: few
v_gene: TRBV3-1
d_gene: TRBD2
len: 17
j_gene: TRBJ2-2
CDR3nt: TGCGCCAGCAGAGAGATTAGCGGGAAGACGAACACCGGGGAGCTGTTTTTT
CDR3aa: CASREISGKTNTGELFF

abundance: few
v_gene: TRBV10-2
d_gene: TRBD2
len: 15
j_gene: TRBJ2-1
CDR3nt: TGCGCCAGCAGTTTAGTTGGGACTAGCGGTGGTGAGCAGTTCTTC
CDR3aa: CASSLVGTSGGEQFF

abundance: few
v_gene: TRBV20-1
d_gene: TRBD2
len: 14
j_gene: TRBJ2-3
CDR3nt: TGCAGTGCCCCCATAGCGGGAGACACAGATACGCAGTATTTT
CDR3aa: CSAPIAGDTDTQYF

abundance: few
v_gene: TRBV20-1
d_gene: TRBD2
len: 15
j_gene: TRBJ2-7
CDR3nt: TGCAGTGCTAGACTTAGCGGGAGAGTCTCCTACGAGCAGTACTTC
CDR3aa: CSARLSGRVSYEQYF

abundance: .
v_gene: TRBV3-1
d_gene: TRBD2
len: 14
j_gene: TRBJ2-3
CDR3nt: TGTGCCAGCAGCCCCAGGACTAGTCCTGATACGCAGTATTTT
CDR3aa: CASSPRTSPDTQYF

abundance: few
v_gene: TRBV2
d_gene: .
len: 13
j_gene: TRBJ2-1
CDR3nt: TGTGCCAGCAGTAGGGACCCTCCCAATGAGCAGTTCTTC
CDR3aa: CASSRDPPNEQFF

abundance: many
v_gene: TRBV18
d_gene: TRBD1
len: 16
j_gene: TRBJ2-3
CDR3nt: TGTGCCAGCTCAAAGGGGAAAGGACAGGGCACAGATACGCAGTATTTT
CDR3aa: CASSKGKGQGTDTQYF

abundance: few
v_gene: TRBV4-1
d_gene: TRBD2
len: 15
j_gene: TRBJ2-3
CDR3nt: TGCGCCAGCAGCCAACTAGGACTAGCGGGGGATACGCAGTATTTT
CDR3aa: CASSQLGLAGDTQYF

abundance: .
v_gene: TRBV29-1
d_gene: TRBD2
len: 13
j_gene: TRBJ2-2
CDR3nt: TGCAGCGTTCTAGCGGGGAACACCGGGGAGCTGTTTTTT
CDR3aa: CSVLAGNTGELFF

abundance: .
v_gene: TRBV5-4
d_gene: .
len: 15
j_gene: TRBJ2-5
CDR3nt: TGTGCCAGCAGCTCAGGGAAGGAGGCACAAGAGACCCAGTACTTC
CDR3aa: CASSSGKEAQETQYF